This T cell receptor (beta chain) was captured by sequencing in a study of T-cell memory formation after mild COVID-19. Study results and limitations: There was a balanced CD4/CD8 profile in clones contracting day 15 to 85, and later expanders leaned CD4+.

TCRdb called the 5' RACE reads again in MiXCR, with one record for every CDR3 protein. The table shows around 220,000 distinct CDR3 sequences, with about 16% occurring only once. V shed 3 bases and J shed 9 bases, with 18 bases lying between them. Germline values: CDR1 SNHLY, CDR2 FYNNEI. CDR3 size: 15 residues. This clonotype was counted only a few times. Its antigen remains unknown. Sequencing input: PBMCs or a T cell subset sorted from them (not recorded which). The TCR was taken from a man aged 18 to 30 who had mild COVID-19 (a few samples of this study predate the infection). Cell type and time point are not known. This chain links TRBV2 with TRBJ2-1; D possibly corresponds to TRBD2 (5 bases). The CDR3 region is CASSDLLEVGSEQFF. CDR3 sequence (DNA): TGTGCCAGCAGTGACCTACTAGAAGTAGGTAGTGAGCAGTTCTTC.